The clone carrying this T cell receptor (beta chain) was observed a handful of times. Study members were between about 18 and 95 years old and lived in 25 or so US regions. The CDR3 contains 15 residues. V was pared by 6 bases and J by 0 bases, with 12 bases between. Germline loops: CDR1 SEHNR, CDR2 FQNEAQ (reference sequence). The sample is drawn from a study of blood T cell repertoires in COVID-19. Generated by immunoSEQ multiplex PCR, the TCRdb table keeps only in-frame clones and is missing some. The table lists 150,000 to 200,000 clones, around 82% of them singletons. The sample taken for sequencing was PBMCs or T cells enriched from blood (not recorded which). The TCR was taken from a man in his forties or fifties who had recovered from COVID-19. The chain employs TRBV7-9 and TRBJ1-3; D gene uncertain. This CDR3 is CASSPQTFSGNTIYF. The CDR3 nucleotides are TGTGCCAGCAGTCCTCAGACATTCTCTGGAAACACCATATATTTT. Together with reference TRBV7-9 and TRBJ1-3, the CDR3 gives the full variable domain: DTGVSQNPRHKITKRGQNVTFRCDPISEHNRLYWYRQTLGQGPEFLTYFQNEAQLEKSRLLSDRFSAERPKGSFSTLEIQRTEQGDSAMYLCASSPQTFSGNTIYFGEGSWLTVV.